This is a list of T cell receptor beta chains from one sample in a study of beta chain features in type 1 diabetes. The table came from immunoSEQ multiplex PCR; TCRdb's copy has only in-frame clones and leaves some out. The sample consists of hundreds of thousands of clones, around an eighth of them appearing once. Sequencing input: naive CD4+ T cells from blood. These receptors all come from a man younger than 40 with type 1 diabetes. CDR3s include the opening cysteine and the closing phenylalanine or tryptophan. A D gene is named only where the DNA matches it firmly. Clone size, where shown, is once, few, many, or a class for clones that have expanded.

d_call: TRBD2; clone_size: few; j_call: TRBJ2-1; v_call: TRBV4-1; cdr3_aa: CASSQDPDGGGRSPEQFF; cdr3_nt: TGCGCCAGCAGCCAAGACCCCGATGGAGGCGGGAGGAGTCCTGAGCAGTTCTTC
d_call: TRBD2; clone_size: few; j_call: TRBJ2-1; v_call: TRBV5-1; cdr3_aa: CASSLLTSGSGNEQFF; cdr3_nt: TGCGCCAGCAGCTTGTTAACTAGCGGGAGTGGCAATGAGCAGTTCTTC
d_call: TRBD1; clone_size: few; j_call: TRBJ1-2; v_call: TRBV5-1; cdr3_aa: CASSPGQGATGYTF; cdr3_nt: TGCGCCAGCAGCCCAGGACAGGGGGCAACTGGCTACACCTTC
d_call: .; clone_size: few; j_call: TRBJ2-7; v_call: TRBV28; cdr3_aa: CASSRTRTYEQYF; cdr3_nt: TGTGCCAGCAGTCGCACTAGGACCTACGAGCAGTACTTC
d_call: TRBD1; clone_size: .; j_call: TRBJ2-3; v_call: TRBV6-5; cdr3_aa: CASRPTGADTQYF; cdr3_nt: TGTGCCAGCAGGCCTACAGGGGCAGATACGCAGTATTTT
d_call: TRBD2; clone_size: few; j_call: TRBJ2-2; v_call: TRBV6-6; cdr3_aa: CASSYSGGRGTGELFF; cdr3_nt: TGTGCCAGCAGTTACTCAGGCGGGAGGGGCACCGGGGAGCTGTTTTTT
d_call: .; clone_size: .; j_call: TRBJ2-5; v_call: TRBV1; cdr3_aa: CTSRRTRTETQYF; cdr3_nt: TGCACCAGCAGACGGACTAGGACAGAGACCCAGTACTTC
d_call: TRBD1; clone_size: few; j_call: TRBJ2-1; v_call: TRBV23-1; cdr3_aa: CASSFRGTGPYNEQFF; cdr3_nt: TGCGCCAGCAGTTTCCGTGGGACAGGGCCCTACAATGAGCAGTTCTTC
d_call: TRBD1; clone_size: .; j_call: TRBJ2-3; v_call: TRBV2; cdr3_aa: CASSEDLGTGDTQYF; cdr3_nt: TGTGCCAGCAGTGAAGACTTGGGGACAGGAGATACGCAGTATTTT
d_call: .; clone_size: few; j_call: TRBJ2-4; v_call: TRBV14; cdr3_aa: CASSQETLGIQYF; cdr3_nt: TGTGCCAGCAGCCAAGAAACCCTAGGCATTCAGTACTTC
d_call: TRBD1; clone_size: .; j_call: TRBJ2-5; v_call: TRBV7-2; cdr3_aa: CASSHDRGQQTQYF; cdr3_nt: TGTGCCAGCAGCCACGACAGGGGTCAGCAGACCCAGTACTTC
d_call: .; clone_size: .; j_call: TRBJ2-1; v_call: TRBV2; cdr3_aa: CASSSLTGNNEQFF; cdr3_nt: TGTGCCAGCAGTTCACTAACAGGGAACAATGAGCAGTTCTTC
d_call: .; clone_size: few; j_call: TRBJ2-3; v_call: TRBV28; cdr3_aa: CASSLRDRITDTQYF; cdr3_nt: TGTGCCAGCAGTTTAAGAGACAGGATCACAGATACGCAGTATTTT
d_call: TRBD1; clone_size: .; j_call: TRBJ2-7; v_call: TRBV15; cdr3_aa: CATSRSRTGGAYEQYF; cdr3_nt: TGTGCCACCAGCAGATCCCGGACAGGGGGAGCCTACGAGCAGTACTTC
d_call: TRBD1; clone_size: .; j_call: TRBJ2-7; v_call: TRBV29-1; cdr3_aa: CSVVGIRDRIYEQYF; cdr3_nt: TGCAGCGTTGTCGGGATCCGGGACAGGATCTACGAGCAGTACTTC
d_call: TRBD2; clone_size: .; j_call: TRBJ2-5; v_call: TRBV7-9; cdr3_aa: CASSLVGGTSGSAKETQYF; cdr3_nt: TGTGCCAGCAGCTTAGTAGGCGGGACTAGCGGGAGTGCTAAAGAGACCCAGTACTTC
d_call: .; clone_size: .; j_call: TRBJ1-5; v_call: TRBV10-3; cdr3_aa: CAISDPGQPQHF; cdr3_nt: TGTGCCATCAGTGATCCAGGTCAGCCCCAGCATTTT
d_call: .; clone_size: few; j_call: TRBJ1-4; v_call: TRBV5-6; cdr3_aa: CASSLTGLSGEGDEKLFF; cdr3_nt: TGTGCCAGCAGCTTGACTGGGTTATCGGGGGAAGGAGATGAAAAACTGTTTTTT
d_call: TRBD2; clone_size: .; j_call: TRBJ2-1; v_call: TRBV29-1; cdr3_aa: CSSGLAGANEQFF; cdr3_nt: TGCAGCTCGGGACTAGCGGGAGCAAATGAGCAGTTCTTC
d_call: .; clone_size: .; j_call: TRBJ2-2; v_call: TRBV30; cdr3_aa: CAWSPLRTRAGELFF; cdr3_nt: TGTGCCTGGAGTCCCCTCCGAACTAGGGCCGGGGAGCTGTTTTTT
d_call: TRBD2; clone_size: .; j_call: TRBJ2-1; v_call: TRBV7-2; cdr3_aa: CASSSNTSGRGSEQFF; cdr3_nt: TGTGCCAGCAGCTCAAATACTAGCGGGAGAGGATCTGAGCAGTTCTTC
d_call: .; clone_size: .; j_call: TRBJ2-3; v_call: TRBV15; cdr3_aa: CATSSPPPGTDTQYF; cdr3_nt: TGTGCCACCAGCAGCCCTCCTCCTGGCACAGATACGCAGTATTTT
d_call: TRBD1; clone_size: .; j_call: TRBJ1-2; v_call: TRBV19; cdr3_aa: CASSTGQDGYTF; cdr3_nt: TGTGCCAGTAGTACAGGACAGGATGGCTACACCTTC
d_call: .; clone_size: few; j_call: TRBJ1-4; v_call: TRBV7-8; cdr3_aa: CASSAAPTGNNEKLFF; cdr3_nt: TGTGCCAGCAGCGCCGCACCGACAGGAAACAATGAAAAACTGTTTTTT
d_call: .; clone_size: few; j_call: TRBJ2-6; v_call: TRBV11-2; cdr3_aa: CASSSHTISGANVLTF; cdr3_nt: TGTGCCAGCAGCTCCCATACTATCTCTGGGGCCAACGTCCTGACTTTC
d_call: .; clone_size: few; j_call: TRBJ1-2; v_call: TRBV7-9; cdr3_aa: CASSLGVRQGYNGYTF; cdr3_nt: TGTGCCAGCAGCTTAGGTGTCAGGCAGGGGTATAATGGCTACACCTTC
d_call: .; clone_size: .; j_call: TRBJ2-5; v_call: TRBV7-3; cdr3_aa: CASSLGLAETQYF; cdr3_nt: TGTGCCAGCAGCTTAGGGCTAGCAGAGACCCAGTACTTC
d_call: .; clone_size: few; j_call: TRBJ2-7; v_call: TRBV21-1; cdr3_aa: CASSKDWGGEQYF; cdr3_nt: TGTGCCAGCAGCAAAGACTGGGGAGGCGAGCAGTACTTC
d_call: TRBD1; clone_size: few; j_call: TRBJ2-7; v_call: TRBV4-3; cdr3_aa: CASSQGTGYEQYF; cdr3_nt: TGCGCCAGCAGCCAGGGGACAGGGTACGAGCAGTACTTC
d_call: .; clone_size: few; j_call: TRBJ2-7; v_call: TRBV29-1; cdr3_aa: CSVVGPVRTGRGYEQYF; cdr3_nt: TGCAGCGTTGTGGGGCCGGTTCGGACAGGGAGGGGGTACGAGCAGTACTTC
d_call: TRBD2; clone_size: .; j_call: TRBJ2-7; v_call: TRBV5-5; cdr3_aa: CASSMRLAGASEQYF; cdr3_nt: TGTGCCAGCAGCATGAGACTAGCGGGAGCCAGCGAGCAGTACTTC
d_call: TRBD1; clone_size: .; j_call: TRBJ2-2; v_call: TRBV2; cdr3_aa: CASRDDRAIGSGELFF; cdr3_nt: TGTGCCAGCAGGGATGACAGGGCCATTGGTTCCGGGGAGCTGTTTTTT
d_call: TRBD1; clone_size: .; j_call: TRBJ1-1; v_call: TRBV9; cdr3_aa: CASSVGDRDTEAFF; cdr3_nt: TGTGCCAGCAGCGTAGGAGACAGGGACACTGAAGCTTTCTTT
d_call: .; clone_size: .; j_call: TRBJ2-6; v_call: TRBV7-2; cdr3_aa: CASSSTGSSGANVLTF; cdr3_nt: TGTGCCAGCAGCTCCACAGGGAGCTCAGGGGCCAACGTCCTGACTTTC
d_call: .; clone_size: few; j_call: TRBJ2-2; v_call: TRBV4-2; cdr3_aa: CASGSKTINTGELFF; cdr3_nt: TGTGCCAGCGGTTCCAAGACAATTAACACCGGGGAGCTGTTTTTT
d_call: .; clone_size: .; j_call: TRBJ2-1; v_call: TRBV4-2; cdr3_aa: CASSELILSYNEQFF; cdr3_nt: TGTGCCAGCAGCGAGCTTATCCTATCCTACAATGAGCAGTTCTTC
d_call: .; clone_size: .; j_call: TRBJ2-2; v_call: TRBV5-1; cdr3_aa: CASSLGPLVTGELFF; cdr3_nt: TGCGCCAGCAGCTTGGGCCCACTAGTAACCGGGGAGCTGTTTTTT
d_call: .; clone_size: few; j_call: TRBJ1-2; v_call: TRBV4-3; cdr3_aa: CASSQDFRQANYGYTF; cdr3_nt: TGCGCCAGCAGCCAAGATTTTCGGCAGGCTAACTATGGCTACACCTTC
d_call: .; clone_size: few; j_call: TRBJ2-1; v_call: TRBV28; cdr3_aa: CASSLLANEQFF; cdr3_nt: TGTGCCAGCAGTTTGCTAGCAAATGAGCAGTTCTTC
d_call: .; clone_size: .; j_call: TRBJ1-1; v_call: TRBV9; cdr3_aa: CASSPIDSYTEAFF; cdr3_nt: TGTGCCAGCAGCCCAATCGACAGCTACACTGAAGCTTTCTTT
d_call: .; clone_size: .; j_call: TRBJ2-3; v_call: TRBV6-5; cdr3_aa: CASSSPGQSRDTQYF; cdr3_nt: TGTGCCAGCAGTTCCCCCGGACAGTCGAGAGATACGCAGTATTTT
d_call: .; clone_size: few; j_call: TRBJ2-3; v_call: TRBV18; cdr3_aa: CASSPPGQDTQYF; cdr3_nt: TGTGCCAGCTCACCACCCGGACAAGATACGCAGTATTTT